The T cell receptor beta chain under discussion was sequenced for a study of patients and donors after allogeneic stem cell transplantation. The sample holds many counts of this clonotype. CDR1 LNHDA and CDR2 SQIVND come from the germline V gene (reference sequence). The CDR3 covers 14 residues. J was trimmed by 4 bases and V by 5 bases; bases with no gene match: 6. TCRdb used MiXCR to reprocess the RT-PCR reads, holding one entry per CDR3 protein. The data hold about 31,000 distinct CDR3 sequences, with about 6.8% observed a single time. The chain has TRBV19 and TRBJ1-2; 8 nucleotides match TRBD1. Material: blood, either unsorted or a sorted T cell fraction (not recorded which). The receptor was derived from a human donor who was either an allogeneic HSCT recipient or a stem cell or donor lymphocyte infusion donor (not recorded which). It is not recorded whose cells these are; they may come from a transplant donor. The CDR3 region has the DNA TGTGCCAGTAGTCCCGTACAGGGGGTCTATGGCTACACCTTC. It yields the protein CASSPVQGVYGYTF.